This T cell receptor beta chain was captured by sequencing in a study of blood T cell repertoires in COVID-19. Study as a whole: From the United States, Italy and Spain came samples of acute and convalescent COVID-19.

Per the study methods: Cell counts per sample came from amplifying reference gene primers. The data were produced by immunoSEQ multiplex PCR, yet TCRdb's version contains in-frame clones alone and is incomplete. D and trimming come from the DNA, and the V and J calls and clone size come from that table. The table lists 200,000 to 250,000 clones, 88% of them singletons. The ends were cut back, 6 bases at V and 1 base at J, with 12 bases in the middle. The CDR3 is made up of 14 amino acids. The V gene's germline CDR1 is WSHSY and CDR2 SAAADI. The V and J genes are TRBV10-2 and TRBJ2-5, with a weak D call TRBD1 (7 bases). The TCR was taken from a woman aged 55-75 years with acute or convalescent COVID-19. The specimen was peripheral blood. In DNA, the CDR3 is TGCGCCAGCAGACAGGGGAGGCTCCAAGAGACCCAGTACTTC. The encoded protein is CASRQGRLQETQYF.